Below, 30 T cell receptor beta chains from the same sample are listed, as sequenced in a study of blood T cell repertoires in COVID-19. The method was immunoSEQ multiplex PCR; TCRdb's version includes in-frame clones alone and lacks a portion of them. The sample holds around 380,000 clones, 70% to 85% seen once. Sequenced sample: peripheral blood. All receptors come from a human donor with acute or convalescent COVID-19. The donor label of this sample is uncertain.

This clone was observed a handful of times. CDR3 sequence: CASSPGLASRRDTQYF. CDR3 nucleotide sequence: TGTGCCAGCTCACCGGGACTAGCCTCCCGGCGAGATACGCAGTATTTT. The chain carries TRBV18 and TRBJ2-3; 9 bases line up with TRBD2. Germline V gene sequence: CDR1 KGHSH, CDR2 LQKENI. The CDR3 is 16 residues long. Unmatched junction bases numbered 9, after V lost 3 bases and J lost 5 bases.

The chain employs TRBV28 and TRBJ2-7; 8 positions match TRBD2. The CDR3 totals 15 residues. Germline V gene data show CDR1 as MDHEN and CDR2 as SYDVKM. Unmatched junction bases numbered 10, after V lost 7 bases and J lost 2 bases. The CDR3, as DNA: TGTGCCAGCAAAACCCCGGGGGGGCCTACCTACGAGCAGTACTTC. Protein sequence: CASKTPGGPTYEQYF.

The chain is built from TRBV18 and TRBJ1-4; 9 positions agree with TRBD1. This CDR3 is 17 amino acids long. J was trimmed by 8 bases and V by 3 bases; bases with no gene match: 13. CDR1 is KGHSH, CDR2 LQKENI, per germline. The CDR3, as DNA: TGTGCCAGCTCACCCGGTCTGCAACAGGGGGCTCGAGAAAAACTGTTTTTT. Translated: CASSPGLQQGAREKLFF. Drawing the rest from reference TRBV18 and TRBJ1-4, the complete variable domain is NAGVMQNPRHLVRRRGQEARLRCSPMKGHSHVYWYRQLPEEGLKFMVYLQKENIIDESGMPKERFSAEFPKEGPSILRIQQVVRGDSAAYFCASSPGLQQGAREKLFFGSGTQLSVL.

Here the CDR3 DNA reads TGTGCCAGCAGCATAGCGGGAGAGGCCTACAATGAGCAGTTCTTC. Encoded protein: CASSIAGEAYNEQFF. J is TRBJ2-1 and V is TRBV2, with 9 bases lining up with TRBD2. V trimming: 6 bases; J trimming: 2 bases; junction bases outside the gene matches: 5. CDR3 length equals 15 residues. Germline loops: CDR1 SNHLY, CDR2 FYNNEI.

This chain links TRBV20-1 with TRBJ1-2; tentative D call: TRBD1 (6 bases). Per the germline V gene, CDR1 is DFQATT and CDR2 is SNEGSKA (reference sequence). The ends were cut back, 3 bases at V and 5 bases at J, with 10 bases in the middle. The CDR3 sequence is 12 residues long. CDR3 region: CSASPTGYGYTF. The CDR3 DNA sequence: TGCAGTGCTAGTCCAACAGGGTATGGCTACACCTTC.

The DNA of the CDR3 is TGTGCCACCAGCAGAGCCAGCGAAACCAACTATGGCTACACCTTC. Protein: CATSRASETNYGYTF. This chain connects TRBV15 to TRBJ1-2; no definite D call. Trimming removed 1 base at V and 2 bases at J, with 11 bases between. This CDR3 is 15 amino acids long. Germline CDR1 is LNHNV and CDR2 is YYDKDF (reference sequence). Variable domain in full (rest from reference TRBV15 and TRBJ1-2): DAMVIQNPRYQVTQFGKPVTLSCSQTLNHNVMYWYQQKSSQAPKLLFHYYDKDFNNEADTPDNFQSRRPNTSFCFLDIRSPGLGDTAMYLCATSRASETNYGYTFGSGTRLTVV.

This clone showed up just a few times. The rearrangement joins TRBV5-1 to TRBJ2-2, with D possibly matching TRBD2 (5 bases). Germline CDR1 and CDR2: SGHRS and YFSETQ. V lost 4 bases and J 3 bases, leaving 13 bases between the germline ends. The CDR3 length is 15 residues. The CDR3: CASSVLGADTGELFF. As DNA, the CDR3 is TGCGCCAGCAGCGTACTAGGTGCGGACACCGGGGAGCTGTTTTTT.

Note on this clone: Other DNA sequences in the sample encode the same CDR3. The genes are TRBV28 and TRBJ2-1, with 8 positions matching TRBD2. The germline V gene encodes CDR1 MDHEN and CDR2 SYDVKM. V was clipped by 5 bases and J by 0 bases; unmatched bases: 0. The CDR3 runs 14 residues. As DNA, the CDR3 is TGTGCCAGCAGTAGCGGGAGCTCCTACAATGAGCAGTTCTTC. Translating it yields CASSSGSSYNEQFF. Full variable domain (missing parts from reference TRBV28 and TRBJ2-1): DVKVTQSSRYLVKRTGEKVFLECVQDMDHENMFWYRQDPGLGLRLIYFSYDVKMKEKGDIPEGYSVSREKKERFSLILESASTNQTSMYLCASSSGSSYNEQFFGPGTRLTVL.

The chain combines TRBV3-1 (or the pseudogene TRBV3-2) with TRBJ2-7; TRBD2 aligns across 10 bases. The V segment lost 7 bases and the J segment 7 bases; nucleotides outside the gene matches: 16. The CDR3 runs to 16 residues. Germline CDR1 and CDR2: LGHDT and YNNKEL (reference sequence). CDR3 nucleotide sequence: TGTGCCAGCACTAAAGAACGGCCTAGCGGGAGCTCTGAGCAGTACTTC. It encodes CASTKERPSGSSEQYF.

This sequence joins TRBV29-1 and TRBJ1-3; 7 bases fit TRBD1. V shed 7 bases, J shed 4 bases, and the junction held 7 bases outside the gene matches. This CDR3 is built from 13 residues. Looked up from germline, CDR1 is SQVTM and CDR2 is ANQGSEA. This CDR3 is CSAADRAGNTIYF. The CDR3 DNA is TGCAGCGCTGCCGACAGGGCCGGAAACACCATATATTTT.

V is TRBV6-2 or TRBV6-3 and J is TRBJ1-5, with a possible D match to TRBD1 (6 bases). Germline CDR1 and CDR2: MNHEY and SVGEGT. Trimming removed 2 bases at V and 9 bases at J, with 14 bases between. CDR3 length: 14 residues. DNA of the CDR3: TGTGCCAGCAGTTACGCCAGGGGCGCTAGGCCCCAGCATTTT. Protein sequence: CASSYARGARPQHF.

The chain uses TRBV5-6 and TRBJ1-5; D might be TRBD1 (5 bases). There are 13 residues in the CDR3. Germline V gives CDR1 SGHDT, CDR2 YYEEEE. The ends were cut back, 4 bases at V and 10 bases at J, with 15 bases in the middle. CDR3 residues: CASSGGFYRPQHF. For the CDR3, the DNA is TGTGCCAGCAGCGGGGGGTTCTATCGACCCCAGCATTTT.

The J gene is TRBJ1-1, the V gene TRBV28; TRBD1 agrees at 8 bases. The CDR3 runs 16 residues. Germline values: CDR1 MDHEN, CDR2 SYDVKM. V shed 4 bases, J shed 4 bases, and the junction held 11 bases outside the gene matches. Written as DNA, the CDR3 is TGTGCCAGCAGTTACAATAGACAGGGGTTGAGCACTGAAGCTTTCTTT. It is translated as CASSYNRQGLSTEAFF.

The chain has TRBV29-1 and TRBJ1-4; TRBD1 agrees at 9 bases. The trim removed 2 bases at V and 6 bases at J, leaving 4 bases unmatched. CDR3 size: 14 residues. The V gene's germline CDR1 is SQVTM and CDR2 ANQGSEA. The CDR3 loop reads CSVETGTGYEKLFF. The CDR3 DNA is TGCAGCGTTGAAACCGGGACAGGGTATGAAAAACTGTTTTTT.

The chain is built from TRBV5-1 and TRBJ2-7, with 8 bases matching TRBD2. Germline V CDR1 and CDR2: SGHRS, YFSETQ. V was pared by 4 bases and J by 0 bases, with 6 bases of the junction left unmatched. This CDR3 is built from 15 residues. CDR3 sequence (DNA): TGCGCCAGCAGCACGGGGGGGACCAACTCCTACGAGCAGTACTTC. It specifies CASSTGGTNSYEQYF. Using reference TRBV5-1 and TRBJ2-7 for the parts outside the CDR3, the full variable domain is KAGVTQTPRYLIKTRGQQVTLSCSPISGHRSVSWYQQTPGQGLQFLFEYFSETQRNKGNFPGRFSGRQFSNSRSEMNVSTLELGDSALYLCASSTGGTNSYEQYFGPGTRLTVT.

The chain is built from TRBV30 and TRBJ2-7; D may be TRBD1 (5 bases). This CDR3 contains 14 residues. Per germline, CDR1 GTSNPN and CDR2 SVGIG (reference sequence). The V end lost 0 bases, the J end lost 3 bases, and 12 bases lay between the germline ends. The chain's CDR3 is CAWSVLDTSYEQYF. Written as DNA, the CDR3 is TGTGCCTGGAGTGTTTTGGACACAAGCTACGAGCAGTACTTC.

The CDR3: CASRPDSGGSEAFF. For the CDR3, the DNA is TGTGCCAGCAGACCCGACAGCGGGGGATCTGAAGCTTTCTTT. The V and J genes are TRBV6-4 and TRBJ1-1; D might be TRBD1 (5 bases). Per the germline V gene, CDR1 is MRHNA and CDR2 is SNTAGT. V lost 6 bases to trimming and J lost 6 bases, with 17 bases between them. The CDR3 spans 14 residues.

The chain recombines TRBV24-1 with TRBJ2-7; possibly TRBD1 for D (5 bases). The V and J ends lost 1 base and 0 bases respectively, with 15 bases between them. The CDR3 has 17 amino acids. The germline V gene has CDR1 KGHDR and CDR2 SFDVKD. CDR3 nucleotides: TGTGCCACCAGTGATTTAGAAGGGGCGGCTACCTCCTACGAGCAGTACTTC. Its translation: CATSDLEGAATSYEQYF.

This chain uses TRBV5-1 with TRBJ1-1, with D possibly matching TRBD1 (5 bases). Trimming stripped 0 bases from V and 0 bases from J, with 6 bases between. The CDR3 is 14 amino acids. CDR1 is SGHRS, CDR2 YFSETQ, per germline. CDR3 loop: CASSLEGVNTEAFF. The CDR3, as DNA: TGCGCCAGCAGCTTGGAAGGGGTGAACACTGAAGCTTTCTTT.

Notes on this clone: Distinct nucleotide sequences in the sample also encode this CDR3. The rearrangement links TRBV7-9 to TRBJ2-1, with no clear D. CDR1 is SEHNR and CDR2 is FQNEAQ in the germline V gene (reference sequence). Trimming pared 2 bases from V and 6 bases from J, leaving 2 bases between. The CDR3 spans 11 residues. The CDR3 is CASSLLNEQFF. The CDR3 region has the DNA TGTGCCAGCAGCTTACTCAATGAGCAGTTCTTC. Combining the CDR3 with reference TRBV7-9 and TRBJ2-1 gives the whole variable domain DTGVSQNPRHKITKRGQNVTFRCDPISEHNRLYWYRQTLGQGPEFLTYFQNEAQLEKSRLLSDRFSAERPKGSFSTLEIQRTEQGDSAMYLCASSLLNEQFFGPGTRLTVL.

This chain links TRBV24-1 with TRBJ2-2; TRBD2 agrees at 7 bases. Germline loops: CDR1 KGHDR, CDR2 SFDVKD. CDR3 length: 19 residues. V was clipped by 2 bases and J by 3 bases; unmatched bases: 14. CDR3 in amino acids: CATSDSRREGIEYTGELFF. CDR3 nucleotide sequence: TGTGCCACCAGTGATTCCCGGAGGGAGGGGATCGAGTACACCGGGGAGCTGTTTTTT.

The genes are TRBV6-5 and TRBJ1-6; D might be TRBD1 (5 bases). This CDR3 is 15 amino acids long. The V and J ends lost 4 bases and 6 bases respectively, with 13 bases between them. Germline loops: CDR1 MNHEY, CDR2 SVGAGI. CDR3 loop: CASSSFQGLNSPLHF. CDR3 DNA: TGTGCCAGCAGTTCATTCCAGGGTCTTAATTCACCCCTCCACTTT.

The chain is built from TRBV19 and TRBJ2-4, with 11 bases matching TRBD2. The CDR3 runs 19 residues. The V segment lost 5 bases and the J segment 2 bases; nucleotides outside the gene matches: 14. Germline lookup yields CDR1 LNHDA and CDR2 SQIVND (reference sequence). DNA of the CDR3: TGTGCCAGTAGTCTACTAGCGGGAGAAAGGGTGGGGACCAAAAACATTCAGTACTTC. Encoded protein: CASSLLAGERVGTKNIQYF.

This clone was seen repeatedly, ten times or more. The V call is TRBV30, the J call TRBJ1-6; 9 bases line up with TRBD1. V shed 2 bases, J shed 9 bases, and the junction held 14 bases outside the gene matches. CDR1 and CDR2 (germline): GTSNPN, SVGIG (reference sequence). This CDR3 has 17 residues. The CDR3 bases are TGTGCCTGGAGTCCACAGGGGGCCGTTGCTTTTCCTTCACCCCTCCACTTT. It encodes CAWSPQGAVAFPSPLHF.

The chain is built from TRBV11-2 and TRBJ2-7; 7 nucleotides align to TRBD2. V trimming: 5 bases; J trimming: 3 bases; junction bases outside the gene matches: 4. Germline CDR1 is SGHAT and CDR2 is FQNNGV. The CDR3 has 13 amino acids. CDR3 residues: CASSRGSNYEQYF. Here the CDR3 DNA reads TGTGCCAGCAGCCGCGGGAGCAACTACGAGCAGTACTTC.

A few counts support this clone. This chain links TRBV7-2 with TRBJ2-2; TRBD2 aligns across 8 bases. This CDR3 region has 15 residues. V was pared by 3 bases and J by 7 bases, with 7 bases of the junction left unmatched. Germline lookup yields CDR1 SGHTA and CDR2 FQGNSA. The CDR3 loop is CASSFFGGASGELFF. The CDR3 DNA follows: TGTGCCAGCAGCTTTTTCGGGGGGGCGAGCGGGGAGCTGTTTTTT. The full variable domain, rest sourced from reference TRBV7-2 and TRBJ2-2, is GAGVSQSPSNKVTEKGKDVELRCDPISGHTALYWYRQSLGQGLEFLIYFQGNSAPDKSGLPSDRFSAERTGGSVSTLTIQRTQQEDSAVYLCASSFFGGASGELFFGEGSRLTVL.

The J gene is TRBJ1-5, the V gene TRBV10-1; weak D call: TRBD1 (6 bases). Germline V CDR1 and CDR2: WNHNN, SYGVQD (reference sequence). The V end lost 2 bases, the J end lost 0 bases, and 8 bases lay between the germline ends. The CDR3 is 15 residues long. The CDR3 spells CASSEGGPSNQPQHF. CDR3 DNA: TGCGCCAGCAGTGAGGGGGGCCCTAGCAATCAGCCCCAGCATTTT.

There are a few counts of this clone. V usage is TRBV18 and J usage is TRBJ2-1; 8 bases align to TRBD1. This CDR3 spans 13 amino acids. The ends lost 1 base at V and 16 bases at J; junction bases unmatched: 9. Germline loops: CDR1 KGHSH, CDR2 LQKENI. CDR3 DNA: TGTGCCAGCTCACCACAGTCAGGGGGCGCCCCCTTCTTC. Its translation is CASSPQSGGAPFF. Combining the CDR3 with reference TRBV18 and TRBJ2-1 gives the whole variable domain NAGVMQNPRHLVRRRGQEARLRCSPMKGHSHVYWYRQLPEEGLKFMVYLQKENIIDESGMPKERFSAEFPKEGPSILRIQQVVRGDSAAYFCASSPQSGGAPFFGPGTRLTVL.

CDR3 DNA: TGTGCCAGTAGTATCGGCGGACAGATCACCGGGGAGCTGTTTTTT. Translating gives CASSIGGQITGELFF. The chain couples TRBV19 to TRBJ2-2, with D perhaps matching TRBD1 (6 bases). This CDR3 comprises 15 residues. Trimming removed 3 bases from V and 4 bases from J, with 12 bases in between. Germline CDR1 is LNHDA and CDR2 is SQIVND (reference sequence).

The sample holds a few counts of this clone. The chain recombines TRBV2 with TRBJ2-7, with TRBD2 identical over 13 bases. V lost 6 bases and J lost 0; bases outside the gene matches: 5. Germline CDR1 reads SNHLY; CDR2 reads FYNNEI. CDR3 length: 16 amino acids. The CDR3 sequence: CASRERLAGGSYEQYF. The CDR3 DNA sequence: TGTGCCAGCAGGGAGCGACTAGCGGGAGGCTCCTACGAGCAGTACTTC. The entire variable domain, with the rest obtained from reference TRBV2 and TRBJ2-7, is as follows: EPEVTQTPSHQVTQMGQEVILRCVPISNHLYFYWYRQILGQKVEFLVSFYNNEISEKSEIFDDQFSVERPDGSNFTLKIRSTKLEDSAMYFCASRERLAGGSYEQYFGPGTRLTVT.